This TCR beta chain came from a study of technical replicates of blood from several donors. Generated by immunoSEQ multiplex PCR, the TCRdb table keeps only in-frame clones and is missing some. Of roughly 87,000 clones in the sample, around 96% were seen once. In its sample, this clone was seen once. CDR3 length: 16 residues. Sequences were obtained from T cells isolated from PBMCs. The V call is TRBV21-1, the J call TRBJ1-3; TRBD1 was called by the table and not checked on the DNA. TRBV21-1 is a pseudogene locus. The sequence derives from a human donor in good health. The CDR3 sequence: CASSKGRQESGNTIYF. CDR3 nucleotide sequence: TGTGCCAGCAGCAAGGGGCGACAGGAGTCTGGAAACACCATATATTTT.